Detailed here is one TCR beta chain. The source of the sample is a study of cytomegalovirus exposure and HLA in healthy donors. PCR used 60 Vbeta primers and 13 Jbeta primers. Profiled with immunoSEQ multiplex PCR; TCRdb holds only in-frame clones, not every one. The sample holds fewer than 150,000 clones. The CDR3 loop spans 13 amino acids. The V and J ends lost 5 bases and 2 bases respectively, with 9 bases between them. Germline V CDR1 and CDR2: SEHNR, FQNEAQ (reference sequence). This chain uses TRBV7-9 with TRBJ1-2, with D possibly being TRBD1 (5 bases). The TCR originated in a young man in good health and CMV-seronegative. Sequenced material: PBMCs. The CDR3 spells CASSPGLNYGYTF. CDR3 DNA sequence: TGTGCCAGCAGCCCGGGACTCAACTATGGCTACACCTTC.